This section outlines one T cell receptor beta chain sequence together with its context. These data originate in a study of blood T cell repertoires in COVID-19. Study background: From the United States, Italy and Spain came samples of acute and convalescent COVID-19. From T cells, B-cell-depleted T cells, or PBMCs came the material, which was cDNA or gDNA.

Authors' processing steps: Counts of nucleated cells, estimated from reference gene primer amplification, were obtained. Generated by immunoSEQ multiplex PCR, the TCRdb table keeps only in-frame clones and is missing some. V and J calls and clone size are as listed in that table; D and trimming were resolved from the DNA. Among over 200,000 clones, approximately 86% were seen once, and the ten largest hold around 0.78%. V lost 5 bases to trimming and J lost 1 base; unmatched junction nucleotides: 7. CDR1 is SGHVS and CDR2 is FNYEAQ in the germline V gene. The CDR3 runs to 16 residues. The source of this sequence is a woman younger than 45 with acute or convalescent COVID-19. The chain has TRBV7-6 and TRBJ2-5; 10 bases are a match to TRBD1. The source material was peripheral blood. The CDR3 spells CASSPRTGGFQETQYF. CDR3 DNA sequence: TGTGCCAGCAGCCCAAGGACAGGGGGATTCCAAGAGACCCAGTACTTC.